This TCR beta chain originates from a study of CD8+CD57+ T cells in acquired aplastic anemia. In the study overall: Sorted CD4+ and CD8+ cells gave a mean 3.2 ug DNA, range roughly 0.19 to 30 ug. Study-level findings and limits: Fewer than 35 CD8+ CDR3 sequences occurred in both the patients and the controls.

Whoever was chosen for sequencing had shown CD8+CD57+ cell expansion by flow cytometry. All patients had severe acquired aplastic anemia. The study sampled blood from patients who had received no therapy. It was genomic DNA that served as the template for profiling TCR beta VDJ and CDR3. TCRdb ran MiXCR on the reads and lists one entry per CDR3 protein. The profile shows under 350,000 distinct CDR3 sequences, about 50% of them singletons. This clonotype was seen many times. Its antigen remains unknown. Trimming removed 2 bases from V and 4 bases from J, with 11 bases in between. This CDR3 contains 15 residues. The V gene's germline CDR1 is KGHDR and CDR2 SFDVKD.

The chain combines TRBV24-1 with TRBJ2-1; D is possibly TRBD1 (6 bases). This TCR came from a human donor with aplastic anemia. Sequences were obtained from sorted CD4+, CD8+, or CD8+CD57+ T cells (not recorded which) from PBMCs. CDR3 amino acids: CATSDSHRDYNEQFF. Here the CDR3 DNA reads TGTGCCACCAGTGATTCGCACAGGGATTACAATGAGCAGTTCTTC.